This TCR beta chain originates from a study of identical twins. TCRdb recomputed calls from the 5' RACE reads with MiXCR, one row per CDR3 protein. The table records about 160,000 distinct CDR3 sequences, under 4.5% of them present only once. There are many counts of this clonotype. The clonotype was recovered from a man aged 18-30 years in good health. Sequencing was carried out using memory T cells sorted from blood.

This CDR3 is CSASPAGGWETQYF. The CDR3 bases are TGCAGTGCTAGCCCAGCGGGAGGGTGGGAGACCCAGTACTTC. V usage is TRBV20-1 and J usage is TRBJ2-5; 10 positions match TRBD2. J was trimmed by 5 bases and V by 3 bases; bases with no gene match: 6. The CDR3 is 14 residues long. Per the germline V gene, CDR1 is DFQATT and CDR2 is SNEGSKA (reference sequence).